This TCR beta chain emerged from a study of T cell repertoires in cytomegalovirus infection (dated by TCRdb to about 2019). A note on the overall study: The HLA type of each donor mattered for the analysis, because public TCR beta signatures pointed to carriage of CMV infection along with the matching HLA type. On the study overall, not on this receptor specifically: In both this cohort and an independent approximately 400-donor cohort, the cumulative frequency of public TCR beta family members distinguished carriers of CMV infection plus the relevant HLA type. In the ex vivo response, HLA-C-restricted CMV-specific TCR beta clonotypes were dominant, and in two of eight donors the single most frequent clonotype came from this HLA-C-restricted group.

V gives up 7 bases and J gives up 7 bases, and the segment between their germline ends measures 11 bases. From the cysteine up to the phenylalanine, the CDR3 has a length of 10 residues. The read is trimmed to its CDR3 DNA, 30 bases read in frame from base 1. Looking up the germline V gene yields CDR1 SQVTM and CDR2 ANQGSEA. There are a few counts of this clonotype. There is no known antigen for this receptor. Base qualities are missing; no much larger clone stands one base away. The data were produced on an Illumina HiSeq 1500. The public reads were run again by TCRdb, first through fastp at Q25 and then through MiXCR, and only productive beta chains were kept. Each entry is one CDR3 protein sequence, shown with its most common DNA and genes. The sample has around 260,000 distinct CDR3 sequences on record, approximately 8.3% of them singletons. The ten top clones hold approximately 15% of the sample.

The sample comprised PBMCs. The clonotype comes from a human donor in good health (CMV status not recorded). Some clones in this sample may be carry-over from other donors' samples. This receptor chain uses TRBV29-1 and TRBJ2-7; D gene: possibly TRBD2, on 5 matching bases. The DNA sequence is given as TGCAGCGCCTGGCAGCGGGAGCAGTACTTC. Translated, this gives CSAWQREQYF.